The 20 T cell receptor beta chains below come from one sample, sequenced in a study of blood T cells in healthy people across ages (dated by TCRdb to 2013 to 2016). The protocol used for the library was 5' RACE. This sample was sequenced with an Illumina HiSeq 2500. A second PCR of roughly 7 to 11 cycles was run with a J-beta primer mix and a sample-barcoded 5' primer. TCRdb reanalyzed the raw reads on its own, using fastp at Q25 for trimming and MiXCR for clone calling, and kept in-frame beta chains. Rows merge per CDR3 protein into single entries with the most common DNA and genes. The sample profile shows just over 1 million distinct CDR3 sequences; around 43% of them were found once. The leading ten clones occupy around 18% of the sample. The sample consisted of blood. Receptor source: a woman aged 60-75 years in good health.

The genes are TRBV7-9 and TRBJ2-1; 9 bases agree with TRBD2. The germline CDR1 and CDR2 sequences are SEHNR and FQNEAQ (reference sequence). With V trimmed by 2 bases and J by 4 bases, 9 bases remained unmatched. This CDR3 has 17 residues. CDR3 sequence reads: CASSLPQAGGEYNEQFF. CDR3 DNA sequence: TGTGCCAGCAGCTTACCACAAGCGGGAGGCGAATACAATGAGCAGTTCTTC.

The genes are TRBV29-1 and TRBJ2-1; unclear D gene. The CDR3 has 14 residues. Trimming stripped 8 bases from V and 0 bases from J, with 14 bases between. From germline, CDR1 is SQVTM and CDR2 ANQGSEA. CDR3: CSIRTDHSYNEQFF. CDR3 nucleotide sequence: TGCAGCATCAGGACCGATCACTCCTACAATGAGCAGTTCTTC.

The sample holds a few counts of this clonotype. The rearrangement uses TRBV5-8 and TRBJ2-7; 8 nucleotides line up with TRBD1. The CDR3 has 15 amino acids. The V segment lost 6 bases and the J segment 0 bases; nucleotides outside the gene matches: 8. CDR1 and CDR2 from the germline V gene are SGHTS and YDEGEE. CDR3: CASIRTGTGSYEQYF. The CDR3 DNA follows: TGTGCCAGCATCAGGACCGGGACAGGCTCCTACGAGCAGTACTTC.

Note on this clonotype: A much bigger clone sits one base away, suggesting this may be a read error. CDR3 coding DNA: TGTGCCAGCAGCGAAGTAGCGGATTACAATGAGCAGTTCTTC. Translated: CASSEVADYNEQFF. The rearrangement links TRBV7-3 to TRBJ2-1; tentative D call: TRBD2 (6 bases). This CDR3 region has 14 residues. Germline values: CDR1 SGHTA, CDR2 FQGTGA. With 5 bases removed from V and 4 bases from J, the gap between germline ends came to 12 bases.

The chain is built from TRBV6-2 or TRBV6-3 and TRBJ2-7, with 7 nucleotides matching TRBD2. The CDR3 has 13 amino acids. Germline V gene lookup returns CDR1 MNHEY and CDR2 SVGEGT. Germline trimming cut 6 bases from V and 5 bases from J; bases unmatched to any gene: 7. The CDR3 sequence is CASSTTSFDEQYF. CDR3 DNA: TGTGCCAGCAGCACGACTAGCTTCGACGAGCAGTACTTC.

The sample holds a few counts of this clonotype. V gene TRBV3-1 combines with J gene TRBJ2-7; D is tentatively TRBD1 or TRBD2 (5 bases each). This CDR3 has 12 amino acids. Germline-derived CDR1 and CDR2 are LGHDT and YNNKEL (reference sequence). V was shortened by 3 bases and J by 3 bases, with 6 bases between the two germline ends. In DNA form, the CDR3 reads TGTGCCAGCAGCCAGGGGGTCTACGAGCAGTACTTC. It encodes CASSQGVYEQYF.

The CDR3 here is CSARGGMGLAGSSYNEQFF. In DNA form, the CDR3 reads TGCAGTGCTAGAGGGGGGATGGGACTAGCGGGCAGCTCCTACAATGAGCAGTTCTTC. V gene TRBV20-1 combines with J gene TRBJ2-1; 12 bases are shared with TRBD2. The junction had 10 bases not matched to a gene; V was cut back by 1 base and J by 0 bases. Germline V gene sequence: CDR1 DFQATT, CDR2 SNEGSKA (reference sequence). The length of the CDR3 is 19 residues.

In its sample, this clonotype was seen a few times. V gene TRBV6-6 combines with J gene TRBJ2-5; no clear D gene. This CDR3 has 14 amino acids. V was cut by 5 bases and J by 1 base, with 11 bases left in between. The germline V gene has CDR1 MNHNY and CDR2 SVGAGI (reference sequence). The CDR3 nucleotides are TGTGCCAGCAGTCCCGCAGGCATCCAAGAGACCCAGTACTTC. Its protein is CASSPAGIQETQYF.

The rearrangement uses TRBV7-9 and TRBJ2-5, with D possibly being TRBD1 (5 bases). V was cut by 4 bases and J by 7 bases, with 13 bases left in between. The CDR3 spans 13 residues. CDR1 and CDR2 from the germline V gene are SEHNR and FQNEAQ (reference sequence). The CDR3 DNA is TGTGCCAGCAGCTCCCTCAGGGATGGGACCCAGTACTTC. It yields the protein CASSSLRDGTQYF.

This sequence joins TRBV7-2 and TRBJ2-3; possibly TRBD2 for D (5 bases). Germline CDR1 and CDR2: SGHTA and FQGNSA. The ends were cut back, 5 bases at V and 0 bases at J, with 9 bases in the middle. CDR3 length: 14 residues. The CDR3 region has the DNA TGTGCCAGCAGCAAGAGCGGAAGCACAGATACGCAGTATTTT. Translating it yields CASSKSGSTDTQYF. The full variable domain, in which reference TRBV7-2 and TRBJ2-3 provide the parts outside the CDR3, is GAGVSQSPSNKVTEKGKDVELRCDPISGHTALYWYRQSLGQGLEFLIYFQGNSAPDKSGLPSDRFSAERTGGSVSTLTIQRTQQEDSAVYLCASSKSGSTDTQYFGPGTRLTVL.

CDR3 residues: CASSLEARTGELFF. The CDR3 region has the DNA TGCGCCAGCAGCTTGGAGGCAAGGACCGGGGAGCTGTTTTTT. The V gene is TRBV5-1, the J gene TRBJ2-2; D call uncertain. Trimming pared 0 bases from V and 5 bases from J, leaving 8 bases between. Germline V gene lookup returns CDR1 SGHRS and CDR2 YFSETQ. This CDR3 has 14 amino acids.

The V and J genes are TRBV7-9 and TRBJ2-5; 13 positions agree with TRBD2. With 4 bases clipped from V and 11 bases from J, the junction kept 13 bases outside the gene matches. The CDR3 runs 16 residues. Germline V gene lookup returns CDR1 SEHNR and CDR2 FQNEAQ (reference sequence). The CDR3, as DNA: TGTGCCAGCAGCTCCGGACTAGCGGGAGAACACAATGAGCAGTACTTC. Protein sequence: CASSSGLAGEHNEQYF.

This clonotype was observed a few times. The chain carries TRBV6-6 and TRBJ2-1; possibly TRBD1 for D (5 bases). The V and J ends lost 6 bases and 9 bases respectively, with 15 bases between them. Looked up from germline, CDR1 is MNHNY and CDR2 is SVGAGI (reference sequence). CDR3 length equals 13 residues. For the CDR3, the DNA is TGTGCCAGCAGACATGGCCAGGGCTCTGAGCAGTTCTTC. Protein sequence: CASRHGQGSEQFF.

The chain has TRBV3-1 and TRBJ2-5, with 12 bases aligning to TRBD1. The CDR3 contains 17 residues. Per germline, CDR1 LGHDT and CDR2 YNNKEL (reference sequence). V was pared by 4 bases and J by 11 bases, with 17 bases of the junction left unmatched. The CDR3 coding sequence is TGTGCCAGCAGCCCGCGCCTCGGGACAGGGGGCTTTGGTGAGCAGTACTTC. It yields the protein CASSPRLGTGGFGEQYF.

In DNA form, the CDR3 reads TGTGCCAGCAGCCCGACTGGGACAGACGAGGTGGGCACAGATACGCAGTATTTT. This encodes CASSPTGTDEVGTDTQYF. The rearrangement joins TRBV4-2 to TRBJ2-3; 7 bases agree with TRBD1. Trimming at V came to 4 bases and at J to 1 base, leaving 14 bases not matched to a gene. This CDR3 spans 18 amino acids. Per germline, CDR1 LGHNA and CDR2 YNFKEQ.

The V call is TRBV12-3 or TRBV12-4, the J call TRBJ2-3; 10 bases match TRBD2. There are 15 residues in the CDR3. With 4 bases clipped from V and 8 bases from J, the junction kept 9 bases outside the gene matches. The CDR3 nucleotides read TGTGCCAGCAGTTCGCGAGCGGGAGGGAGGGGTACGCAGTATTTT. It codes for CASSSRAGGRGTQYF.

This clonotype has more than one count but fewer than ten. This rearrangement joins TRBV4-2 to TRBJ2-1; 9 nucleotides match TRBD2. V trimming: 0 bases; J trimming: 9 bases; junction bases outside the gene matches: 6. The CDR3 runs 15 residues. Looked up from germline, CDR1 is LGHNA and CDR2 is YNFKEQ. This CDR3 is CASSQDGGRGGEQFF. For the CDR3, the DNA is TGTGCCAGCAGCCAAGACGGCGGGAGGGGGGGTGAGCAGTTCTTC.

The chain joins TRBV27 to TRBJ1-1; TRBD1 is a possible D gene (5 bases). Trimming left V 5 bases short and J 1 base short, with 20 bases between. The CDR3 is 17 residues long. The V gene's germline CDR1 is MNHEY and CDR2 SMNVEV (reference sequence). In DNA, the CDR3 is TGTGCCAGCAGTCCTAGGGGAGGGGACCGAGGGAACACTGAAGCTTTCTTT. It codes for CASSPRGGDRGNTEAFF.

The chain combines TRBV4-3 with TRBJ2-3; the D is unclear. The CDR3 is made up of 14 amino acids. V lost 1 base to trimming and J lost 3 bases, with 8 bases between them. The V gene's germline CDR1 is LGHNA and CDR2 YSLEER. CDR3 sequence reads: CASSQAKGTDTQYF. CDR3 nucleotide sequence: TGCGCCAGCAGCCAAGCTAAGGGAACAGATACGCAGTATTTT.

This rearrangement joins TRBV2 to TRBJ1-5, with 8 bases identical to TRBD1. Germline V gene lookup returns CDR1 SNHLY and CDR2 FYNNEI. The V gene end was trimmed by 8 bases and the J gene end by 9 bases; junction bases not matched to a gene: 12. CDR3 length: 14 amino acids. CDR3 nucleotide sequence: TGTGCCAGCGGACAGGGTTTTGGCCTTCGGCCCCAGCATTTT. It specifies CASGQGFGLRPQHF. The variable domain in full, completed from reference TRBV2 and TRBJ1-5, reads EPEVTQTPSHQVTQMGQEVILRCVPISNHLYFYWYRQILGQKVEFLVSFYNNEISEKSEIFDDQFSVERPDGSNFTLKIRSTKLEDSAMYFCASGQGFGLRPQHFGDGTRLSIL.